A single T cell receptor beta chain is shown here with its context. The data derive from a study of blood T cell repertoires in COVID-19. Overall study context: Sites across the United States, Italy and Spain contributed samples from acute and convalescent COVID-19. Sources were T cells, B-cell-depleted T cells, or PBMCs; the material itself was cDNA or gDNA.

Germline loops: CDR1 SGHRS, CDR2 YFSETQ. V lost 4 bases and J lost 3; bases outside the gene matches: 11. There are 16 residues in the CDR3. The authors' processing: From reference gene primer amplification, estimates of nucleated cell counts were derived. Profiling relied on immunoSEQ multiplex PCR, and the TCRdb table lists in-frame clones only, not all of them. Clone size and V and J calls were adopted from that table, with D and trimming inferred from the DNA. The sample lists fewer than 250,000 clones, 80% to 90% occurring once. J is TRBJ2-3 and V is TRBV5-1; 7 bases agree with TRBD2. The sequence was collected from a woman aged 70-85 years with active or convalescent COVID-19. Sequenced material: peripheral blood. The CDR3 is CASSPLAGRGTDTQYF. In nucleotides, the CDR3 is TGCGCCAGCAGCCCCTTGGCGGGGAGGGGTACAGATACGCAGTATTTT.